These 28 T cell receptor beta chains originate from one sample sequenced in a study of T cells in Graves' hyperthyroidism and ophthalmopathy. Amplification yielded TCR beta CDR3 regions, with RNA transcripts as the source. TCR CDR3 underwent first-round RT-PCR with the HTBI primer set. In TCRdb, the multiplex PCR reads were re-called with MiXCR into one record per CDR3 protein. In the table there are some 600,000 distinct CDR3 sequences, more than 11% of which are singletons. Sequences were obtained from blood. The receptors originated from a woman aged 25-40 years with Graves' hyperthyroidism that later progressed to Graves' ophthalmopathy.

At least ten counts were recorded for this clonotype. The chain couples TRBV30 to TRBJ1-2; D ambiguous. V was shortened by 1 base and J by 3 bases, with 18 bases between the two germline ends. From germline, CDR1 is GTSNPN and CDR2 SVGIG (reference sequence). This CDR3 region has 16 residues. The CDR3 region is CAWSAQSRLADYGYTF. The CDR3 DNA reads as TGTGCCTGGAGTGCCCAGTCTCGGCTTGCTGACTATGGCTACACCTTC.

The chain employs TRBV19 and TRBJ2-5, with 7 bases aligning to TRBD1. The trim removed 6 bases at V and 2 bases at J, leaving 6 bases unmatched. The germline V gene encodes CDR1 LNHDA and CDR2 SQIVND (reference sequence). This CDR3 spans 14 amino acids. CDR3 loop: CASRRSTGQETQYF. The DNA for the CDR3 is TGTGCCAGTAGACGATCGACAGGGCAAGAGACCCAGTACTTC.

This clonotype was found many times. The rearrangement links TRBV3-1 to TRBJ2-1; possible D gene TRBD1, 5 bases. This CDR3 comprises 16 residues. CDR1 is LGHDT, CDR2 YNNKEL, per germline (reference sequence). V was shortened by 1 base and J by 10 bases, with 20 bases between the two germline ends. CDR3 amino acids: CASSQGLSQSQGEQFF. CDR3 in DNA: TGTGCCAGCAGCCAAGGTCTATCTCAGTCTCAGGGAGAGCAGTTCTTC.

This clonotype occurred many times. The rearrangement joins TRBV19 to TRBJ1-1; 7 bases align to TRBD1. The CDR3 runs to 12 residues. V lost 2 bases and J lost 11; bases outside the gene matches: 5. Per germline, CDR1 LNHDA and CDR2 SQIVND (reference sequence). CDR3 sequence: CASSIYRGWAFF. CDR3 DNA sequence: TGTGCCAGTAGTATATACAGGGGCTGGGCTTTCTTT.

Comments on this clonotype: One end of the junction fails to match germline, which may point to a read error. The chain is built from TRBV9 and TRBJ1-2; D might be TRBD1 (6 bases). Germline CDR1 and CDR2: SGDLS and YYNGEE. This CDR3 has 12 residues. CDR3 in amino acids: CASSSQGYGNTF. The CDR3 nucleotides are TGTGCCAGCAGCTCACAGGGCTATGGCAACACCTTC.

This clonotype was counted a few times. CDR3 loop: CASSPPPGGQQYF. The DNA for the CDR3 is TGTGCCAGCTCACCCCCTCCGGGCGGCCAGCAGTACTTC. V usage is TRBV18 and J usage is TRBJ2-7; no firm D call. V dropped 3 bases and J dropped 8 bases, with 14 bases sitting between them. CDR3 size: 13 residues. Looked up from germline, CDR1 is KGHSH and CDR2 is LQKENI.

This clonotype was recorded many times. This sequence joins TRBV7-3 and TRBJ1-6, with a weak D call TRBD1 (5 bases). This CDR3 spans 13 amino acids. V shed 5 bases and J shed 9 bases, with 11 bases lying between them. The germline V gene encodes CDR1 SGHTA and CDR2 FQGTGA. CDR3 sequence reads: CASSLGATSPLHF. DNA of the CDR3: TGTGCCAGCAGCCTAGGGGCTACTTCACCCCTCCACTTT. Drawing the rest from reference TRBV7-3 and TRBJ1-6, the complete variable domain is GAGVSQTPSNKVTEKGKYVELRCDPISGHTALYWYRQSLGQGPEFLIYFQGTGAADDSGLPNDRFFAVRPEGSVSTLKIQRTERGDSAVYLCASSLGATSPLHFGNGTRLTVT.

This clonotype was seen many times. CDR3 nucleotide sequence: TGTGCCACCCGAAAAGGTGAAGCTTTCTTT. As protein: CATRKGEAFF. The chain recombines TRBV28 with TRBJ1-1; D uncertain. Germline V lookup: CDR1 MDHEN, CDR2 SYDVKM. The CDR3 covers 10 residues. Trimming took 10 bases from V and 7 from J, leaving 10 bases between them.

V usage is TRBV19 and J usage is TRBJ2-3; possible D gene TRBD1, 5 bases. Germline assignment: CDR1 LNHDA and CDR2 SQIVND (reference sequence). This CDR3 has 15 amino acids. V lost 9 bases and J 0 bases, leaving 16 bases between the germline ends. The CDR3 DNA sequence: TGTGCCAGCCAAAGGGGCTTTGCGAGCACAGATACGCAGTATTTT. This codes for CASQRGFASTDTQYF.

This clonotype showed up many times. The chain employs TRBV5-1 and TRBJ2-1; the match to TRBD1 covers 8 bases. Trimming cost V 0 bases and J 9 bases; bases outside gene matches: 11. The CDR3 loop spans 16 amino acids. The germline CDR1 and CDR2 sequences are SGHRS and YFSETQ. CDR3 bases: TGCGCCAGCAGCTTGGGTGGAGGGGAAGGGACAGGTGAGCAGTTCTTC. As protein: CASSLGGGEGTGEQFF. The entire variable domain, with the rest obtained from reference TRBV5-1 and TRBJ2-1, is as follows: KAGVTQTPRYLIKTRGQQVTLSCSPISGHRSVSWYQQTPGQGLQFLFEYFSETQRNKGNFPGRFSGRQFSNSRSEMNVSTLELGDSALYLCASSLGGGEGTGEQFFGPGTRLTVL.

The V gene is TRBV25-1, the J gene TRBJ1-1; no reliable D call. Germline CDR1 and CDR2: MGHDK and SYGVNS. Trimming removed 2 bases from V and 12 bases from J, with 16 bases in between. CDR3 length equals 13 residues. CDR3 residues: CASSELDTSGSFF. CDR3 DNA sequence: TGTGCCAGCAGTGAACTTGATACGAGCGGGTCTTTCTTT.

There are a few counts of this clonotype. CDR3 sequence: CASSQVERGGGYTF. As DNA, the CDR3 is TGTGCCAGCAGCCAAGTGGAAAGGGGCGGAGGCTACACCTTC. This chain links TRBV4-2 with TRBJ1-2; tentative D call: TRBD1 (5 bases). The V end was cut by 1 base, the J end by 8 bases, with 14 bases between. The CDR3 totals 14 residues. Germline V gives CDR1 LGHNA, CDR2 YNFKEQ.

This clonotype was recorded many times. The CDR3 reads CASIGGGLTYNEQFF. CDR3 sequence (DNA): TGTGCCAGCATAGGGGGAGGACTTACCTACAATGAGCAGTTCTTC. The chain is built from TRBV11-3 and TRBJ2-1; D is tentatively TRBD1 or TRBD2 (6 bases each). Between the trimmed V and J ends, which lost 7 bases and 2 bases, there was a span of 15 bases. This CDR3 comprises 15 residues. CDR1 SGHNT and CDR2 YENEEA come from the germline V gene. The full variable domain, with the rest looked up from reference TRBV11-3 and TRBJ2-1, is EAGVVQSPRYKIIEKKQPVAFWCNPISGHNTLYWYLQNLGQGPELLIRYENEEAVDDSQLPKDRFSAERLKGVDSTLKIQPAELGDSAVYLCASIGGGLTYNEQFFGPGTRLTVL.

This chain connects TRBV18 to TRBJ2-1; TRBD2 aligns across 11 bases. Germline V CDR1 and CDR2: KGHSH, LQKENI. CDR3 length: 20 residues. Unmatched junction bases numbered 13, after V lost 0 bases and J lost 3 bases. The CDR3 DNA reads as TGTGCCAGCTCACCACCACGGGGAAGGACTAGCGGGCCGAACTACAATGAGCAGTTCTTC. It translates to CASSPPRGRTSGPNYNEQFF.

Ten or more counts support this clonotype. This rearrangement joins TRBV14 to TRBJ2-5; 9 bases match TRBD1. Germline CDR1 reads SGHDN; CDR2 reads FVKESK. The CDR3 contains 16 residues. V shed 0 bases and J 2 bases; nucleotides not matched to a gene: 4. This CDR3 reads CASSQDWDRAQETQYF. The CDR3 region has the DNA TGTGCCAGCAGCCAAGATTGGGACAGGGCGCAAGAGACCCAGTACTTC.

This clonotype came up many times. V and J are TRBV2 and TRBJ2-2, with 7 bases lining up with TRBD1. The junction had 4 bases not matched to a gene; V was cut back by 8 bases and J by 4 bases. Germline CDR1 and CDR2: SNHLY and FYNNEI. The CDR3 totals 13 residues. The CDR3 loop is CASGDRVTGELFF. The CDR3 nucleotides read TGTGCCAGCGGCGACAGGGTCACCGGGGAGCTGTTTTTT.

There are many counts of this clonotype. The chain recombines TRBV27 with TRBJ1-5; D is perhaps TRBD1 (6 bases). From germline, CDR1 is MNHEY and CDR2 SMNVEV (reference sequence). V lost 5 bases to trimming and J lost 0 bases, with 11 bases between them. The CDR3 consists of 15 residues. CDR3 sequence reads: CASSRTGISNQPQHF. CDR3 nucleotide sequence: TGTGCCAGCAGTCGAACAGGGATTAGCAATCAGCCCCAGCATTTT.

The chain is built from TRBV5-4 and TRBJ2-6; D remains unclear. The length of the CDR3 is 12 residues. Trimming pared 3 bases from V and 9 bases from J, leaving 7 bases between. Germline assignment: CDR1 SGHNT and CDR2 YYREEE (reference sequence). Here the CDR3 reads CASSSWGNVLTF. In DNA, the CDR3 is TGTGCCAGCAGCTCCTGGGGCAACGTCCTGACTTTC.

This clonotype was detected only a few times. This sequence joins TRBV6-1 and TRBJ2-5, with D possibly matching TRBD2 (5 bases). Trimming stripped 3 bases from V and 12 bases from J, with 11 bases between. CDR1 and CDR2 from the germline V gene are MNHNS and SASEGT. This CDR3 contains 11 residues. The CDR3 reads CASSDGSAKYF. The CDR3 DNA sequence: TGTGCCAGCAGTGATGGTAGCGCTAAGTACTTC.

This clonotype was seen many times. J is TRBJ2-7 and V is TRBV20-1; possibly TRBD1 for D (6 bases). V shed 0 bases and J shed 0 bases, with 21 bases lying between them. The germline CDR1 and CDR2 sequences are DFQATT and SNEGSKA (reference sequence). This CDR3 is built from 18 residues. DNA of the CDR3: TGCAGTGCTAGAGATCAGGGGTGGGATTCGAGACTCTCCTACGAGCAGTACTTC. This encodes CSARDQGWDSRLSYEQYF.

At least ten counts were recorded for this clonotype. The CDR3 DNA sequence: TGTGCCAGCAGCTTAGTCGAGGGGGGGACACAAACCTACGAGCAGTACTTC. Translating it yields CASSLVEGGTQTYEQYF. V and J are TRBV7-8 and TRBJ2-7, with D perhaps matching TRBD2 (7 bases). Germline V gene sequence: CDR1 SGHVS, CDR2 FQNEAQ. There are 17 residues in the CDR3. Trimming took 1 base from V and 2 from J, leaving 18 bases between them. The full variable domain, with the rest looked up from reference TRBV7-8 and TRBJ2-7, is GAGVSQSPRYKVAKRGQDVALRCDPISGHVSLFWYQQALGQGPEFLTYFQNEAQLDKSGLPSDRFFAERPEGSVSTLKIQRTQQEDSAVYLCASSLVEGGTQTYEQYFGPGTRLTVT.

This clonotype has a handful of counts. The V call is TRBV10-3, the J call TRBJ1-1, with 10 bases fitting TRBD1. CDR3 size: 15 residues. Germline-derived CDR1 and CDR2 are ENHRY and SYGVKD. The V and J ends lost 6 bases and 2 bases, in that order; junction bases with no gene match: 6. The CDR3 DNA sequence: TGTGCCATCAGGAGACAGGGGGCCGGAAACACTGAAGCTTTCTTT. It codes for CAIRRQGAGNTEAFF.

This clonotype was counted at least ten times. The chain employs TRBV27 and TRBJ2-1, with TRBD2 identical over 7 bases. This CDR3 spans 14 amino acids. The V segment lost 6 bases and the J segment 6 bases; nucleotides outside the gene matches: 8. Germline CDR1 and CDR2: MNHEY and SMNVEV (reference sequence). CDR3 region: CASRLAVNFNEQFF. The CDR3 DNA reads TGTGCCAGCAGGCTAGCGGTCAACTTCAATGAGCAGTTCTTC.

This clonotype was observed many times. The chain employs TRBV6-1 and TRBJ1-2, with TRBD1 matching 7 bases. Germline V lookup: CDR1 MNHNS, CDR2 SASEGT. The CDR3 covers 14 residues. J gave up 7 bases and V 5 bases, and 10 bases lay outside the gene matches. DNA for the CDR3: TGTGCCAGCAGTTCCTCCGACAGGGTCGGTGGCTACACCTTC. Translating it yields CASSSSDRVGGYTF.

This clonotype came up many times. The CDR3 loop reads CASRQGANSPLHF. CDR3 bases: TGTGCCAGTAGACAGGGGGCAAATTCACCCCTCCACTTT. The chain has TRBV19 and TRBJ1-6; 9 bases line up with TRBD1. After removal of 6 bases from V and 7 bases from J, the junction contained 1 base not matched to a gene. This CDR3 has 13 residues. CDR1 and CDR2 (germline): LNHDA, SQIVND (reference sequence).

There are a few counts of this clonotype. The J gene is TRBJ2-1, the V gene TRBV9, with D possibly TRBD2 on 7 matching bases. The length of the CDR3 is 16 residues. V was clipped by 3 bases and J by 5 bases, with 18 bases between them. Germline V gives CDR1 SGDLS, CDR2 YYNGEE. The CDR3 region is CASSAGGGRGDNEQFF. CDR3 DNA sequence: TGTGCCAGCAGCGCGGGGGGCGGGAGAGGGGACAATGAGCAGTTCTTC.

The table lists this clonotype with a few counts. One base away lies a much larger clone, so this may be a sequencing read error. The chain joins TRBV12-3 or TRBV12-4 to TRBJ2-7, with TRBD1 as a possible D gene (6 bases). CDR3 size: 14 residues. The CDR3 nucleotides read TGTGTCAGCAGTTATACAGGGAACCCCTACGAGCAGTACTTC. Encoded protein: CVSSYTGNPYEQYF.

This clonotype was picked up many times. The V and J genes are TRBV14 and TRBJ2-7; 8 bases map to TRBD1. Germline assignment: CDR1 SGHDN and CDR2 FVKESK. The CDR3 has 13 residues. The V gene end was trimmed by 3 bases and the J gene end by 5 bases; junction bases not matched to a gene: 3. The CDR3 loop reads CASSQTGADEQYF. CDR3 coding DNA: TGTGCCAGCAGCCAGACAGGGGCCGACGAGCAGTACTTC.